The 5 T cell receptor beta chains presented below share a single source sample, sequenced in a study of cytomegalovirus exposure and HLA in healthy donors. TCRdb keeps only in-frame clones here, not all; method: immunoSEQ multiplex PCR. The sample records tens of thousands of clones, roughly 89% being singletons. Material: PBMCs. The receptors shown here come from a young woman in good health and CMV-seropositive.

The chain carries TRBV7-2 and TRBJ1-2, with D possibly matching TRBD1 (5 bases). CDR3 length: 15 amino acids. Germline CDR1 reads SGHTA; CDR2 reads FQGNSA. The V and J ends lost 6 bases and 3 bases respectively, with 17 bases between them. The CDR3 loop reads CASSKLVGDDYGYTF. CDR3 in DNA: TGTGCCAGCAGTAAATTAGTAGGGGATGACTATGGCTACACCTTC.

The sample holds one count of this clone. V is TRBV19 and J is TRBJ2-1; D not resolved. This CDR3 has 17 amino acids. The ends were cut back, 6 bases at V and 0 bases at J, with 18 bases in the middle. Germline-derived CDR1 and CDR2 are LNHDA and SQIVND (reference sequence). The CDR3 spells CASSRSYTTLSYNEQFF. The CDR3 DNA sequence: TGTGCCAGTAGCCGTTCATACACCACCCTCTCCTACAATGAGCAGTTCTTC.

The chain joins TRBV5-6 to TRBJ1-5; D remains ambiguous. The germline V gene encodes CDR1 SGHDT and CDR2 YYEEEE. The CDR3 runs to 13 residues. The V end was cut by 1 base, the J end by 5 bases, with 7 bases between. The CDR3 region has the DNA TGTGCCAGCAGCTTGCGTCGAGATCAGCCCCAGCATTTT. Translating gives CASSLRRDQPQHF.

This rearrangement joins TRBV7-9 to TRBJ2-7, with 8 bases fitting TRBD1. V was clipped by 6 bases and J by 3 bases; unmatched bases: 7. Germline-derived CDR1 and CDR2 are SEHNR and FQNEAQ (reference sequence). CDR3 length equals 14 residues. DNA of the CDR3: TGTGCCAGCAGTCTCGACAGGGGCCTCTACGAGCAGTACTTC. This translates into CASSLDRGLYEQYF. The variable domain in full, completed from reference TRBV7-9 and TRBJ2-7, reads DTGVSQNPRHKITKRGQNVTFRCDPISEHNRLYWYRQTLGQGPEFLTYFQNEAQLEKSRLLSDRFSAERPKGSFSTLEIQRTEQGDSAMYLCASSLDRGLYEQYFGPGTRLTVT.

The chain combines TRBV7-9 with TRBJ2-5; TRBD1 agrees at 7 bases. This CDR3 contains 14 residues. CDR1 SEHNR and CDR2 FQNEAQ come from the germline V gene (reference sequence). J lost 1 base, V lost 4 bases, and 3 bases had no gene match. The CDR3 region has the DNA TGTGCCAGCAGCTCGGGACAGCTCCAAGAGACCCAGTACTTC. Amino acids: CASSSGQLQETQYF.